This T cell receptor (beta chain) emerged from a study of low-dose radiotherapy and immunotherapy resistance in tumors. Study context: The patients were given nivolumab 240 mg every two weeks and ipilimumab 1 mg/kg every six weeks, through an intravenous route.

Unmatched junction bases numbered 7, after V lost 6 bases and J lost 3 bases. The CDR3 length is 14 residues. The germline CDR1 and CDR2 sequences are MNHEY and SVGAGI. In its sample, this clonotype was seen many times. First-strand cDNA relied on TRAV- and TRBV-specific primers spanning alpha and beta chains. TCR amplification used roughly 18 PCR cycles, a constant-region primer and a V-primer adapter. In vitro transcription served to amplify the isolated mRNA. TCRdb reprocessed the reads with MiXCR, giving one entry per CDR3 protein. The sample lists around 68,000 distinct CDR3 sequences; about 25% were seen once. Time point denoted: before trial treatment.

The chain uses TRBV6-5 and TRBJ2-7, with 8 positions matching TRBD1. The sequence was obtained from a male donor with rectosigmoid adenocarcinoma. Source: PBMCs, taken before treatment. The CDR3 is CASRHDRGSYEQYF. The CDR3, as DNA: TGTGCCAGCAGGCACGACAGGGGAAGCTACGAGCAGTACTTC.